What follows are 5 T cell receptor beta chains derived from one specimen sequenced in a study of blood T cells in healthy people across ages (dated by TCRdb to the mid-2010s). Library construction relied on 5' RACE. The data were produced on an Illumina HiSeq 2500. A second PCR of about 6 to 12 cycles was run with a J-beta primer mix and a sample-barcoded 5' primer. Using fastp at Q25 and MiXCR, TCRdb reprocessed the public reads and kept productive beta chains. Rows are unified per CDR3 protein, each entry keeping the most common DNA and genes. The sample data list about 640,000 distinct CDR3 sequences, and around 54% of these were observed just once. Over 35% of the sample lies in the top ten. What was sequenced was blood. Receptor source: a man aged 55-75 years in good health.

This chain links TRBV21-1 with TRBJ2-7; the DNA was not used to check the table's D call, TRBD1. TRBV21-1 is annotated as a pseudogene. The CDR3 is made up of 15 amino acids. DNA of the CDR3: TGTGCCAGCAGCAAAGCTCCGGGGCGATCCTACGAGCAGTACTTC. Amino acid sequence: CASSKAPGRSYEQYF.

The CDR3 bases are TGCAGTGCTAGGCCGGCGGATTACGAGCAGTACTTC. It encodes CSARPADYEQYF. The chain joins TRBV20-1 to TRBJ2-7; no clear D. The germline V gene encodes CDR1 DFQATT and CDR2 SNEGSKA (reference sequence). V lost 3 bases to trimming and J lost 4 bases, with 10 bases between them. This CDR3 region has 12 residues.

The rearrangement uses TRBV20-1 and TRBJ2-5, with D possibly called TRBD1 or TRBD2 (5 bases each). V lost 4 bases and J lost 1, with 13 bases in between. The CDR3 totals 14 residues. Per germline, CDR1 DFQATT and CDR2 SNEGSKA (reference sequence). The chain's CDR3 is CSATGQGSQETQYF. The CDR3, as DNA: TGCAGTGCTACCGGACAAGGGAGCCAAGAGACCCAGTACTTC.

The rearrangement links TRBV5-8 to TRBJ2-3, with 8 bases identical to TRBD2. The CDR3 covers 15 residues. Germline V gene lookup returns CDR1 SGHTS and CDR2 YDEGEE. V shed 4 bases, J shed 7 bases, and the junction held 11 bases outside the gene matches. The CDR3 is CASSRAGGYLYTQYF. The CDR3 bases are TGTGCCAGCAGCCGGGCGGGGGGCTACCTATATACGCAGTATTTT.

V is TRBV28 and J is TRBJ2-5; no firm D call. Germline loops: CDR1 MDHEN, CDR2 SYDVKM. The CDR3 length is 13 residues. V shed 1 base and J shed 7 bases, with 10 bases lying between them. The CDR3 sequence: CASSLSGYGTQYF. In DNA, the CDR3 is TGTGCCAGCAGTTTATCTGGTTACGGGACCCAGTACTTC.